This entry lists 18 T cell receptor beta chains sequenced from one sample in a study of cytomegalovirus exposure and HLA in healthy donors. Assay used: immunoSEQ multiplex PCR; TCRdb lists only in-frame clones, some missing. The sample carries hundreds of thousands of clones, over 75% recorded once. Sequenced material: PBMCs. These receptors all stem from a woman under 30 in good health and CMV-seropositive.

About this clone: Other DNA sequences in the sample encode the same CDR3. The chain couples TRBV9 to TRBJ1-3, with unresolved D. V gave up 0 bases and J gave up 2 bases, with 6 bases separating them. The CDR3 spans 14 residues. CDR1 is SGDLS, CDR2 YYNGEE, per germline. The CDR3 protein is CASSVAGPGNTIYF. In DNA, the CDR3 is TGTGCCAGCAGCGTAGCAGGTCCTGGAAACACCATATATTTT.

V gene TRBV27 combines with J gene TRBJ1-2, with 9 nucleotides matching TRBD1. This CDR3 has 13 residues. CDR1 and CDR2 from the germline V gene are MNHEY and SMNVEV (reference sequence). Losses at the gene ends were 4 bases for V and 7 bases for J; bases not matched to a gene: 4. Written as DNA, the CDR3 is TGTGCCAGCAGTTCCGGGACAGGGTCTGGCTACACCTTC. Amino acid sequence: CASSSGTGSGYTF.

The sample holds one count of this clone. The chain couples TRBV19 to TRBJ1-5; TRBD1 agrees at 7 bases. Germline V gene data show CDR1 as LNHDA and CDR2 as SQIVND (reference sequence). Germline trimming cut 7 bases from V and 4 bases from J; bases unmatched to any gene: 10. This CDR3 is built from 15 residues. CDR3 loop: CASTTRDRGNQPQHF. The CDR3 DNA sequence: TGTGCCAGTACCACCCGGGACAGAGGGAATCAGCCCCAGCATTTT.

The J gene is TRBJ2-1, the V gene TRBV5-5; D unclear. Trimming left V 0 bases short and J 12 bases short, with 13 bases between. Germline assignment: CDR1 SGHKS and CDR2 YYEKEE (reference sequence). This CDR3 comprises 13 residues. The CDR3 DNA reads TGTGCCAGCAGCTTGGCCGCGGAAACCGCGCAGTTCTTC. Translation gives CASSLAAETAQFF.

The V and J genes are TRBV30 and TRBJ1-1; D is unclear. V was shortened by 3 bases and J by 8 bases, with 13 bases between the two germline ends. The CDR3 totals 12 residues. Germline V gene lookup returns CDR1 GTSNPN and CDR2 SVGIG (reference sequence). DNA for the CDR3: TGTGCCTGGAGAGGAACCGGAGGGGAAGCTTTCTTT. Protein: CAWRGTGGEAFF. Full variable domain (outside the CDR3, taken from reference TRBV30 and TRBJ1-1): SQTIHQWPATLVQPVGSPLSLECTVEGTSNPNLYWYRQAAGRGLQLLFYSVGIGQISSEVPQNLSASRPQDRQFILSSKKLLLSDSGFYLCAWRGTGGEAFFGQGTRLTVV.

The DNA for the CDR3 is TGTGCCAGCAGTCCAGACCCGGGATTCCTCTACGAGCAGTACTTC. Translated, it gives CASSPDPGFLYEQYF. The V and J genes are TRBV27 and TRBJ2-7, with a weak D call TRBD2 (5 bases). Trimming took 5 bases from V and 3 from J, leaving 17 bases between them. The CDR3 has 15 residues. Germline V gene sequence: CDR1 MNHEY, CDR2 SMNVEV (reference sequence).

V is TRBV10-2 and J is TRBJ2-3; 16 bases line up with TRBD2. From germline, CDR1 is WSHSY and CDR2 SAAADI. CDR3 length: 17 residues. The ends lost 6 bases at V and 6 bases at J; junction bases unmatched: 9. CDR3 sequence: CASRPGLAGGPWDTQYF. The CDR3 region has the DNA TGCGCCAGCAGGCCGGGACTAGCGGGAGGGCCATGGGATACGCAGTATTTT.

V usage is TRBV7-9 and J usage is TRBJ2-5, with unresolved D. Germline CDR1 and CDR2: SEHNR and FQNEAQ (reference sequence). The V gene lost 11 bases and the J gene lost 2 bases, with 24 bases spanning the gap. The length of the CDR3 is 16 residues. The CDR3 loop reads CALTPRRWHEQETQYF. CDR3 bases: TGTGCCTTAACCCCTAGACGGTGGCACGAGCAAGAGACCCAGTACTTC. Drawing the rest from reference TRBV7-9 and TRBJ2-5, the complete variable domain is DTGVSQNPRHKITKRGQNVTFRCDPISEHNRLYWYRQTLGQGPEFLTYFQNEAQLEKSRLLSDRFSAERPKGSFSTLEIQRTEQGDSAMYLCALTPRRWHEQETQYFGPGTRLLVL.

The V gene is TRBV6-1, the J gene TRBJ1-1; 7 nucleotides agree with TRBD1. This CDR3 has 16 residues. Germline lookup yields CDR1 MNHNS and CDR2 SASEGT. V gave up 4 bases and J gave up 4 bases; unmatched junction bases: 12. Here the CDR3 DNA reads TGTGCCAGCAGTGGGATTAGCGGGACAGCTTTCACTGAAGCTTTCTTT. Protein: CASSGISGTAFTEAFF.

This chain uses TRBV7-9 with TRBJ2-3, with a possible D match to TRBD2 (6 bases). The CDR3 totals 15 residues. Trimming removed 3 bases at V and 3 bases at J, with 13 bases between. CDR1 and CDR2 from the germline V gene are SEHNR and FQNEAQ (reference sequence). CDR3 nucleotides: TGTGCCAGCAGCTTTCCGGGAGAGCGGACAGATACGCAGTATTTT. Translation: CASSFPGERTDTQYF.

The J gene is TRBJ2-5, the V gene TRBV5-1; TRBD2 matches 7 bases. This CDR3 contains 14 residues. V dropped 1 base and J dropped 1; count of bases not matched to a gene: 1. Germline V gene data show CDR1 as SGHRS and CDR2 as YFSETQ. The CDR3 DNA reads TGCGCCAGCAGCTTGTGGGGGGGCCAAGAGACCCAGTACTTC. It is translated as CASSLWGGQETQYF.

The rearrangement uses TRBV29-1 and TRBJ1-2; no definite D call. The CDR3 extends over 14 amino acids. CDR1 SQVTM and CDR2 ANQGSEA come from the germline V gene. Trimming removed 1 base from V and 4 bases from J, with 13 bases in between. In DNA form, the CDR3 reads TGCAGCGTTGAAGGCGGCGAAAGGCCCTATGGCTACACCTTC. Amino acids: CSVEGGERPYGYTF.

This chain joins TRBV28 and TRBJ1-2, with 11 bases lining up with TRBD1. Germline CDR1 MDHEN, CDR2 SYDVKM. This CDR3 has 17 residues. Trimming took 2 bases from V and 4 from J; bases not matched to a gene: 9. The CDR3 sequence is CASSLKRGTGGSYGYTF. In DNA, the CDR3 is TGTGCCAGCAGTTTAAAGCGGGGGACAGGGGGATCCTATGGCTACACCTTC.

The chain joins TRBV7-9 to TRBJ2-1; the D gene is possibly TRBD1 (6 bases). Trimming pared 5 bases from V and 0 bases from J, leaving 14 bases between. CDR3 length: 16 residues. In germline, CDR1 is SEHNR, CDR2 FQNEAQ (reference sequence). CDR3 loop: CASSPRQADSYNEQFF. CDR3 nucleotide sequence: TGTGCCAGCAGCCCTCGACAGGCAGACTCCTACAATGAGCAGTTCTTC.

The chain has TRBV30 and TRBJ2-7; 10 nucleotides line up with TRBD2. CDR3 length: 13 residues. CDR1 is GTSNPN and CDR2 is SVGIG in the germline V gene (reference sequence). Trimming at V came to 8 bases and at J to 1 base, leaving 5 bases not matched to a gene. CDR3 sequence reads: CAGQTSGSYEQYF. The DNA for the CDR3 is TGTGCCGGCCAGACTAGCGGGTCCTACGAGCAGTACTTC. The full variable domain, in which reference TRBV30 and TRBJ2-7 provide the parts outside the CDR3, is SQTIHQWPATLVQPVGSPLSLECTVEGTSNPNLYWYRQAAGRGLQLLFYSVGIGQISSEVPQNLSASRPQDRQFILSSKKLLLSDSGFYLCAGQTSGSYEQYFGPGTRLTVT.

This clone has only one observation. The V and J genes are TRBV4-2 and TRBJ1-2; the D gene is possibly TRBD1 (6 bases). The CDR3 is made up of 15 amino acids. Germline V gene sequence: CDR1 LGHNA, CDR2 YNFKEQ. V lost 1 base to trimming and J lost 3 bases, with 12 bases between them. The CDR3 protein is CASSQVEAGDYGYTF. In DNA, the CDR3 is TGTGCCAGCAGCCAAGTTGAGGCAGGGGACTATGGCTACACCTTC.

J is TRBJ2-3 and V is TRBV5-1; TRBD1 might be the D (6 bases). The V end was cut by 4 bases, the J end by 2 bases, with 11 bases between. CDR3 length: 14 residues. Per germline, CDR1 SGHRS and CDR2 YFSETQ. The CDR3 sequence: CASSPDRFTDTQYF. The DNA of the CDR3 is TGCGCCAGCAGCCCGGACAGATTCACAGATACGCAGTATTTT.

The V gene is TRBV18, the J gene TRBJ1-2; D ambiguous. The CDR3 has 14 residues. Germline-derived CDR1 and CDR2 are KGHSH and LQKENI. V lost 2 bases and J lost 2, with 9 bases in between. The CDR3 nucleotides read TGTGCCAGCTCACCAGGAGGGTCCAACTATGGCTACACCTTC. It specifies CASSPGGSNYGYTF.